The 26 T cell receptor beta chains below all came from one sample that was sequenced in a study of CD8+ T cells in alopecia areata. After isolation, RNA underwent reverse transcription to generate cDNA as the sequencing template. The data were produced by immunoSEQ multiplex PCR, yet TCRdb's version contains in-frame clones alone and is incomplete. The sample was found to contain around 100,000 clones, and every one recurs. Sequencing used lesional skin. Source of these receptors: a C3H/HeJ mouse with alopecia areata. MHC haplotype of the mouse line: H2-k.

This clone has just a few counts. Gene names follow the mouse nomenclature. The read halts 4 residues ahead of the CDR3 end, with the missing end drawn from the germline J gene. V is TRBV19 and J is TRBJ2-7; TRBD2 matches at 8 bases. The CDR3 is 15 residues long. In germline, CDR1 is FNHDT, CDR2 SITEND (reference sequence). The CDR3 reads CASSPKLGVRYEQYF. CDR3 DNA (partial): TGTGCCAGCAGTCCGAAACTGGGGGTCCGTTAT.

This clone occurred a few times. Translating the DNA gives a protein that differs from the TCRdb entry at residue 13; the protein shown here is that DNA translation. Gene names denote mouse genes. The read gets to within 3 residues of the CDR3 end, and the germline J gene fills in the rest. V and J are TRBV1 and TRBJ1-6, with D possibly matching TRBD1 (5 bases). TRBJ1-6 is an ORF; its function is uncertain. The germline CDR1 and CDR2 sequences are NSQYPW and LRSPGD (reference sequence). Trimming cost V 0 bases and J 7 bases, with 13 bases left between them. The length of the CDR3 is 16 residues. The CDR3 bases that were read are TGCACCTGCAGTGCAGATCCCGGTTGGGGGAATTCGCCC. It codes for CTCSADPGWGNSP. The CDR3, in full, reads CTCSADPGWGNSPLYF.

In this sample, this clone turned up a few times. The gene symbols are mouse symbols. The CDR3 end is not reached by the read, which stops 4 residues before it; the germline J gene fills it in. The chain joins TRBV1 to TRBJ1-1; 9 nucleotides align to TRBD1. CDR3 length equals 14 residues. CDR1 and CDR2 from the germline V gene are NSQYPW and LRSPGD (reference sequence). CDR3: CTCSAPGQGEEVFF. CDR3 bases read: TGCACCTGCAGTGCTCCGGGACAGGGAGAA.

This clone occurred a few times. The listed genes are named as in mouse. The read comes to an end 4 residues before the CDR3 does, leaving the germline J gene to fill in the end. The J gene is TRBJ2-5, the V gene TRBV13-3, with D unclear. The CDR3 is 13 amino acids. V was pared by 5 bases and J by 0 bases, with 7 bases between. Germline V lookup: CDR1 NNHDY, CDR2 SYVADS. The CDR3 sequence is CASRTPNQDTQYF. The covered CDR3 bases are TGTGCCAGCAGGACACCGAACCAAGAC. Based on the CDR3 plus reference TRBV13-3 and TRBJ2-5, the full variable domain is EAAVTQSPRSKVAVTGGKVTLSCHQTNNHDYMYWYRQDTGHGLRLIHYSYVADSTEKGDIPDGYKASRPSQENFSLILELASLSQTAVYFCASRTPNQDTQYFGPGTRLLVL.

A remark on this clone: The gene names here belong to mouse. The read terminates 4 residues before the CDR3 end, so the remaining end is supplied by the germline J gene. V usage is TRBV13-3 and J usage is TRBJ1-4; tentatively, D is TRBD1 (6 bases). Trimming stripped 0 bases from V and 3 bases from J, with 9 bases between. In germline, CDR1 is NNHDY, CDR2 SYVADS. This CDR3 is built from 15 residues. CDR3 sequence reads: CASSDGTAPNERLFF. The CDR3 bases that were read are TGTGCCAGCAGTGATGGGACAGCACCCAACGAA.

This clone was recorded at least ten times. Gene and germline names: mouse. This chain's CDR3 is CTCSAEGGATNERLFF. The DNA read from the CDR3 is TGCACCTGCAGTGCAGAGGGGGGCGCGACCAACGAA. V usage is TRBV1 and J usage is TRBJ1-4, with D perhaps TRBD1 (6 bases). The read falls 4 residues short of the CDR3 end, and the missing part is taken from the germline J gene. This CDR3 is 16 amino acids long. Germline CDR1 NSQYPW, CDR2 LRSPGD (reference sequence). Trimming left V 0 bases short and J 3 bases short, with 11 bases between. Using reference TRBV1 and TRBJ1-4 for the parts outside the CDR3, the full variable domain is VTLLEQNPRWRLVPRGQAVNLRCILKNSQYPWMSWYQQDLQKQLQWLFTLRSPGDKEVKSLPGADYLATRVTDTELRLQVANMSQGRTLYCTCSAEGGATNERLFFGHGTKLSVL.

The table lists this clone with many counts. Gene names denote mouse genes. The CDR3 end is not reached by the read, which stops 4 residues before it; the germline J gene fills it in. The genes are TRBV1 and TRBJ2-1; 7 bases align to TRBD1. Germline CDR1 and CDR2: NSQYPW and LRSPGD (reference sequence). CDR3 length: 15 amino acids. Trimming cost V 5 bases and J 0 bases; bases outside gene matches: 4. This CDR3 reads CTCSPGTVNYAEQFF. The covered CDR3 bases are TGCACCTGCAGTCCTGGGACAGTTAACTATGCT.

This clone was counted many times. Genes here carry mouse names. The sequenced part of the CDR3 DNA is TGTGCCAGCAGTCCACAGGGAGGGGATAACTATGCT. Translation: CASSPQGGDNYA. The complete CDR3 reads CASSPQGGDNYAEQFF. The chain is built from TRBV13-3 and TRBJ2-1, with D possibly TRBD1 on 6 matching bases. The CDR3 is cut off 4 residues early in the read; its end comes from the germline J gene. This CDR3 has 16 amino acids. Germline V gene data show CDR1 as NNHDY and CDR2 as SYVADS. Trimming pared 4 bases from V and 0 bases from J, leaving 14 bases between.

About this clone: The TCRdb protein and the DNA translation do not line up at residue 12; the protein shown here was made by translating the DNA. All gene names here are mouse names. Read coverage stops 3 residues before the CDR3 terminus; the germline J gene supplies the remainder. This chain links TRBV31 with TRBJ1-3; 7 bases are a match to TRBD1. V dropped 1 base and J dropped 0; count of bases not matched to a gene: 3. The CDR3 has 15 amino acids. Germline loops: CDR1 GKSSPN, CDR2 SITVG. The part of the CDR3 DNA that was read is TGTGCCTGGAGTCCAGGGACAGTTTCTGGAAATACG. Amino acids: CAWSPGTVSGNT. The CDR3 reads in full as CAWSPGTVSGNTLYF.

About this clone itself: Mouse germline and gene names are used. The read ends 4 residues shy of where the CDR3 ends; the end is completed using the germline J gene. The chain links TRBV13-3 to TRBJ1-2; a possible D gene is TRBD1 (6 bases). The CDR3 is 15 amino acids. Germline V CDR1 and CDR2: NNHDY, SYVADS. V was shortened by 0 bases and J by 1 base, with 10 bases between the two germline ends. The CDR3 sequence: CASSDVTGKNSDYTF. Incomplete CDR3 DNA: TGTGCCAGCAGTGATGTGACAGGAAAAAACTCC.

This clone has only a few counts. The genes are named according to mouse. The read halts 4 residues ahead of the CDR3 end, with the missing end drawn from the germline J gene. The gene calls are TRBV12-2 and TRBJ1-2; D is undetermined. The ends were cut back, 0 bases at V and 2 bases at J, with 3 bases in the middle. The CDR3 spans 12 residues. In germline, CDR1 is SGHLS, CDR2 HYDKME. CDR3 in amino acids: CASSLVNSDYTF. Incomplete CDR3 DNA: TGTGCCAGCTCTCTCGTGAACTCC.

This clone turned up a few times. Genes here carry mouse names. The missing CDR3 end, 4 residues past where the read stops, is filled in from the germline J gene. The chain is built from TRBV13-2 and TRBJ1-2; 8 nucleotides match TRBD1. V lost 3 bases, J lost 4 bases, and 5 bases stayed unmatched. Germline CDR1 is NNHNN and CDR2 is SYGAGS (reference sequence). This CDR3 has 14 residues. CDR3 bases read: TGTGCCAGCGGTGGGCAGGGGGCCGGCTCC. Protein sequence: CASGGQGAGS. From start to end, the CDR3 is CASGGQGAGSDYTF.

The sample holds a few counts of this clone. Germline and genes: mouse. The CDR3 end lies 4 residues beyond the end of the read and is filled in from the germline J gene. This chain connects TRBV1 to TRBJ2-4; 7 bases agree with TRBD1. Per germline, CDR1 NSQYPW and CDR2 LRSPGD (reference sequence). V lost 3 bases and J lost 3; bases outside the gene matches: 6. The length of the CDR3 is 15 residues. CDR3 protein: CTCSATGRGQNTLYF. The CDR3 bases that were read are TGCACCTGCAGTGCGACAGGGCGGGGACAAAAC.

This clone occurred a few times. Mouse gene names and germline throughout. CDR3 bases read: TGTGCCAGCAGTATCTCGAACTACCAAGAC. Translated, it gives CASSISNYQD. The entire CDR3 sequence reads CASSISNYQDTQYF. This rearrangement joins TRBV19 to TRBJ2-5, with D unclear. The DNA ends 4 residues before the CDR3 does, and the rest of the CDR3 is filled in from the germline J gene. The V gene's germline CDR1 is FNHDT and CDR2 SITEND (reference sequence). This CDR3 is 14 amino acids long. Trimming shortened V by 2 bases and J by 1 base, and 8 bases separated the two germline ends. Using reference TRBV19 and TRBJ2-5 for the parts outside the CDR3, the full variable domain is GGIITQTPKFLIGQEGQKLTLKCQQNFNHDTMYWYRQDSGKGLRLIYYSITENDLQKGDLSEGYDASREKKSSFSLTVTSAQKNEMAVFLCASSISNYQDTQYFGPGTRLLVL.

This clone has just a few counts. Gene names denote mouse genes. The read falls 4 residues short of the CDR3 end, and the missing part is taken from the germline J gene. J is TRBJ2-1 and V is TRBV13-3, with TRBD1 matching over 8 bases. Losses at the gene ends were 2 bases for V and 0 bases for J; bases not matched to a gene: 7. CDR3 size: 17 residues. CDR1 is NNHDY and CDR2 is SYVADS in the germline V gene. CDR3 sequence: CASSEGAGGYNYAEQFF. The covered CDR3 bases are TGTGCCAGCAGTGAAGGGGCAGGGGGCTATAACTATGCT.

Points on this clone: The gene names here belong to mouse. CDR3 in amino acids: CASSFIQDYAEQFF. CDR3 bases read: TGTGCCAGCAGCTTTATACAGGACTATGCT. The chain carries TRBV3 and TRBJ2-1; the D gene is possibly TRBD1 (5 bases). The read stops 4 residues short of the end of the CDR3; the missing end is completed from the germline J gene. Germline CDR1 and CDR2: SNHLY and FYNGKV (reference sequence). This CDR3 has 14 amino acids. V lost 3 bases to trimming and J lost 2 bases, with 8 bases between them.

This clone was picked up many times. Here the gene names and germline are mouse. The CDR3 here is CASSDDGDNYAEQFF. The CDR3 DNA, read in part, is TGTGCCAGCAGTGATGATGGGGATAACTATGCT. The rearrangement links TRBV13-1 to TRBJ2-1, with D tentatively TRBD2 (5 bases). The missing CDR3 end, 4 residues past where the read stops, is filled in from the germline J gene. The germline V and J ends were trimmed by 0 bases and 0 bases, with 7 bases remaining between them. CDR3 length: 15 residues. CDR1 and CDR2 (germline): NSHNY, SYGAGN.

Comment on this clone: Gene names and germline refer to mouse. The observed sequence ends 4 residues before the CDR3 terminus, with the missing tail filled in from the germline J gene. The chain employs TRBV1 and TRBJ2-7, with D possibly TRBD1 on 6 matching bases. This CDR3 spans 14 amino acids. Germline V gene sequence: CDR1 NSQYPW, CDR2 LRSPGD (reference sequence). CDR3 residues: CTCSGGTKKYEQYF. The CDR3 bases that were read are TGCACCTGCAGTGGTGGGACAAAAAAATAT.

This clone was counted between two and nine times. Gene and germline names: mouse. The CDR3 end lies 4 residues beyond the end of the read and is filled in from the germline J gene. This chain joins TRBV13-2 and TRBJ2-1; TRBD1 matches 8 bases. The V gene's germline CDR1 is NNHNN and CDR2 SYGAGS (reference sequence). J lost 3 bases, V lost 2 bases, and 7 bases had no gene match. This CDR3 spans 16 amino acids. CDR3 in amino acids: CASGEAATGVYAEQFF. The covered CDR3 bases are TGTGCCAGCGGTGAGGCTGCGACAGGGGTCTATGCT.

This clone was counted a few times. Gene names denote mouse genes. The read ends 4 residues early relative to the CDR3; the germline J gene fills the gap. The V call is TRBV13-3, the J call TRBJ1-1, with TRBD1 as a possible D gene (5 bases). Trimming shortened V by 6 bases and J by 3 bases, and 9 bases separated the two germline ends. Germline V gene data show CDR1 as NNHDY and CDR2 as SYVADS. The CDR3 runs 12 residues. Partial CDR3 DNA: TGTGCCAGCAAAGGACAATACACA. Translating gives CASKGQYT. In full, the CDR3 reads CASKGQYTEVFF.

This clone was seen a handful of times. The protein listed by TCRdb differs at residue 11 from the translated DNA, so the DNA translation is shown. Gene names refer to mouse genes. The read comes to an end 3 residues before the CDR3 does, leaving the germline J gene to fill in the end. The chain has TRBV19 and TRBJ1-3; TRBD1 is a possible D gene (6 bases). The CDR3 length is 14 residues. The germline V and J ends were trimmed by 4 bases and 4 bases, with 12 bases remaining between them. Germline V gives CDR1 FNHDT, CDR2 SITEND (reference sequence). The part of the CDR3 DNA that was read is TGTGCCAGCAGTGGCGGGACACGGGGAAATACG. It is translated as CASSGGTRGNT. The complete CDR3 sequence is CASSGGTRGNTLYF.

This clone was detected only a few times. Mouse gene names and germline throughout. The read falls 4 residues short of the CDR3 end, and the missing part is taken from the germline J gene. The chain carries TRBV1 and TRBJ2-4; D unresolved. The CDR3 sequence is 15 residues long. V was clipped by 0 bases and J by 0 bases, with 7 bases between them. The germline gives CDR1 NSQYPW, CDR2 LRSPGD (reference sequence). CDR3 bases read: TGCACCTGCAGTGCAGACAAAGCCAGTCAAAAC. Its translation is CTCSADKASQN. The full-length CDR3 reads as CTCSADKASQNTLYF.

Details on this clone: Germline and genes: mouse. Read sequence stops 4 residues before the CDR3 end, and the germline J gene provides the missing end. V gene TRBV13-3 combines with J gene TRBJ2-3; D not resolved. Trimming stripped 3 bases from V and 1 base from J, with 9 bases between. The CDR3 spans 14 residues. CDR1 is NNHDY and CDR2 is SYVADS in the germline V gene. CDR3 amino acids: CASSAHFRAETLYF. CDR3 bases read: TGTGCCAGCAGTGCCCACTTCCGTGCAGAA.

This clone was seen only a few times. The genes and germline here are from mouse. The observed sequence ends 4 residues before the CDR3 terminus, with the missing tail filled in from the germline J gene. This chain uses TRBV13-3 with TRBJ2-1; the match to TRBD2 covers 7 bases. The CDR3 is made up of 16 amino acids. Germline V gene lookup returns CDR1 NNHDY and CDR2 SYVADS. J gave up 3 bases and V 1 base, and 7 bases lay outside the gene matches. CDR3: CASSDSLGVRYAEQFF. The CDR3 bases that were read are TGTGCCAGCAGTGATAGCCTGGGGGTCCGCTATGCT.

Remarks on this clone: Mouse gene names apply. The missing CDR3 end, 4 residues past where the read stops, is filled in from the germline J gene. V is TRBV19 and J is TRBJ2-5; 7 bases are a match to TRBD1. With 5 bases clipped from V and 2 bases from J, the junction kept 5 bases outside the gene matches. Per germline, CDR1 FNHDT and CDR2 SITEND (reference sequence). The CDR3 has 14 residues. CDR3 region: CASRPGGGQDTQYF. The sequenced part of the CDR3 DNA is TGTGCCAGCAGGCCAGGGGGAGGCCAAGAC.

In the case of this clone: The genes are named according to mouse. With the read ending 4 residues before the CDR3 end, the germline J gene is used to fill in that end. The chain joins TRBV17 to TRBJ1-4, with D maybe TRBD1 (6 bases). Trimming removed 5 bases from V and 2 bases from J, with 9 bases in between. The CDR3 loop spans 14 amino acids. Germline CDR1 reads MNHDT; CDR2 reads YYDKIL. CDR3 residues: CASSPGQSNERLFF. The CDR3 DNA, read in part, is TGTGCTAGCAGTCCGGGACAATCCAACGAA.